The 10 T cell receptor beta chains presented below share a single source sample, sequenced in a study of long-term antiretroviral therapy in people with HIV. They ran version v3.0 of the immunoSEQ assay at survey level. Clones were read by immunoSEQ multiplex PCR, and TCRdb kept only the in-frame ones, dropping some. The data contain almost 30,000 clones, around 90% of them singletons. The material sequenced was unsorted PBMCs, taken 3.2 years before starting antiretroviral therapy. These receptors all come from a man aged 45 to 65 with HIV.

CDR3 sequence reads: CASSPKGGEQEKLFF. CDR3 DNA: TGTGCCAGCTCACCAAAAGGGGGCGAACAGGAAAAACTGTTTTTT. The chain has TRBV18 and TRBJ1-4, with 7 positions matching TRBD1. CDR1 and CDR2 (germline): KGHSH, LQKENI. The CDR3 runs to 15 residues. The ends lost 2 bases at V and 8 bases at J; junction bases unmatched: 8. Supplemented by reference TRBV18 and TRBJ1-4, the full variable domain reads NAGVMQNPRHLVRRRGQEARLRCSPMKGHSHVYWYRQLPEEGLKFMVYLQKENIIDESGMPKERFSAEFPKEGPSILRIQQVVRGDSAAYFCASSPKGGEQEKLFFGSGTQLSVL.

The rearrangement links TRBV14 to TRBJ2-7; TRBD1 might be the D (6 bases). This CDR3 contains 17 residues. Germline values: CDR1 SGHDN, CDR2 FVKESK. Trimming left V 0 bases short and J 2 bases short, with 17 bases between. DNA for the CDR3: TGTGCCAGCAGCCAAGAAAAGGGAGACAGGAGGCCCTACGAGCAGTACTTC. It specifies CASSQEKGDRRPYEQYF.

This clone was counted once. The same CDR3 can be traced to other DNA sequences in this sample. The chain combines TRBV18 with TRBJ2-7; D gene uncertain. Between the trimmed V and J ends, which lost 3 bases and 5 bases, there was a span of 11 bases. Germline V gene data show CDR1 as KGHSH and CDR2 as LQKENI. This CDR3 spans 13 amino acids. As DNA, the CDR3 is TGTGCCAGCTCACCCCCCGGCAGGAACGAGCAGTACTTC. This encodes CASSPPGRNEQYF.

The chain recombines TRBV29-1 with TRBJ2-2; tentatively, D is TRBD1 (6 bases). This CDR3 comprises 14 residues. CDR1 is SQVTM, CDR2 ANQGSEA, per germline. The V end was cut by 7 bases, the J end by 2 bases, with 14 bases between. The CDR3 spells CSAMGQTNTGELFF. The DNA of the CDR3 is TGCAGCGCTATGGGACAAACAAACACCGGGGAGCTGTTTTTT.

This rearrangement joins TRBV11-2 to TRBJ1-2, with no clear D. Per the germline V gene, CDR1 is SGHAT and CDR2 is FQNNGV. The CDR3 runs 15 residues. Trimming took off 0 bases at V and 4 bases at J, with 12 bases between the two ends. Here the CDR3 reads CASSLESGRSYGYTF. The CDR3 DNA reads TGTGCCAGCAGCTTAGAAAGTGGCCGCAGCTATGGCTACACCTTC.

The V gene is TRBV27, the J gene TRBJ2-5, with a possible D match to TRBD1 (8 bases). This CDR3 region has 15 residues. Germline V gene lookup returns CDR1 MNHEY and CDR2 SMNVEV (reference sequence). V lost 5 bases to trimming and J lost 4 bases, with 17 bases between them. CDR3 loop: CASSITGGEGETQYF. CDR3 in DNA: TGTGCCAGCAGTATTACAGGGGGGGAGGGAGAGACCCAGTACTTC.

The chain employs TRBV7-8 and TRBJ1-2; no reliable D call. From germline, CDR1 is SGHVS and CDR2 FQNEAQ. CDR3 length equals 15 residues. With 3 bases removed from V and 7 bases from J, the gap between germline ends came to 18 bases. This chain's CDR3 is CASSFRHSEPSGYTF. DNA of the CDR3: TGTGCCAGCAGCTTCCGACACTCAGAACCTTCTGGCTACACCTTC.

Only one count was recorded for this clone. The chain carries TRBV5-6 and TRBJ2-2, with D possibly TRBD2 on 7 matching bases. This CDR3 has 15 amino acids. Germline CDR1 is SGHDT and CDR2 is YYEEEE. The V gene lost 8 bases and the J gene lost 3 bases, with 17 bases spanning the gap. DNA of the CDR3: TGTGCCAGTTCCGCGGCGGGGGCCGACACCGGGGAGCTGTTTTTT. Encoded protein: CASSAAGADTGELFF.

This sequence joins TRBV5-4 and TRBJ2-7; TRBD2 agrees at 9 bases. This CDR3 is 16 amino acids long. Looked up from germline, CDR1 is SGHNT and CDR2 is YYREEE (reference sequence). The trim removed 0 bases at V and 6 bases at J, leaving 10 bases unmatched. CDR3 protein: CASSLEVSGLAREQYF. CDR3 nucleotide sequence: TGTGCCAGCAGCTTGGAGGTCTCAGGACTAGCGCGCGAGCAGTACTTC. Full variable domain (missing parts from reference TRBV5-4 and TRBJ2-7): ETGVTQSPTHLIKTRGQQVTLRCSSQSGHNTVSWYQQALGQGPQFIFQYYREEENGRGNFPPRFSGLQFPNYSSELNVNALELDDSALYLCASSLEVSGLAREQYFGPGTRLTVT.

Regarding this clone: Its ends do not fully match the called genes, so a read error is possible. The chain combines TRBV16 with TRBJ2-1, with D possibly matching TRBD1 (6 bases). This CDR3 region has 12 residues. Germline CDR1 and CDR2: KGHSY and FQNENV. The CDR3: CASSQFDQGSVF. For the CDR3, the DNA is TGTGCCAGCAGCCAATTTGACCAGGGGAGTGTCTTC.